Below are 30 T cell receptor beta chains sequenced from a single sample in a study of CD8+CD57+ T cells in acquired aplastic anemia. Both TCR beta VDJ combination and CDR3 sequence profiling were carried out. Genomic DNA was the template for this profiling. From the reads, TCRdb called clonotypes with MiXCR, one entry per CDR3 protein. The sample lists fewer than 250,000 distinct CDR3 sequences, approximately 49% occurring once. Material for sequencing was sorted CD4+, CD8+, or CD8+CD57+ T cells (not recorded which) from PBMCs. All receptors derive from a human donor in good health, serving as a control.

The rearrangement joins TRBV15 to TRBJ2-1; 8 bases align to TRBD2. The ends lost 1 base at V and 5 bases at J; junction bases unmatched: 4. This CDR3 spans 15 amino acids. Looked up from germline, CDR1 is LNHNV and CDR2 is YYDKDF (reference sequence). Written as DNA, the CDR3 is TGTGCCACCAGCAGAGTTACCGGGGGGGACAATGAGCAGTTCTTC. This encodes CATSRVTGGDNEQFF.

The rearrangement joins TRBV19 to TRBJ2-7; 10 nucleotides align to TRBD2. Germline CDR1 and CDR2: LNHDA and SQIVND (reference sequence). V lost 2 bases and J lost 2; bases outside the gene matches: 0. This CDR3 is 14 amino acids long. The CDR3: CASSILAGAYEQYF. In nucleotides, the CDR3 is TGTGCCAGTAGTATACTAGCGGGGGCCTACGAGCAGTACTTC. Full variable domain (remainder filled in from reference TRBV19 and TRBJ2-7): DGGITQSPKYLFRKEGQNVTLSCEQNLNHDAMYWYRQDPGQGLRLIYYSQIVNDFQKGDIAEGYSVSREKKESFPLTVTSAQKNPTAFYLCASSILAGAYEQYFGPGTRLTVT.

Concerning this clonotype itself: This may be a read error: a much more frequent sequence differs by one nucleotide. The chain joins TRBV6-1 to TRBJ2-1, with unresolved D. CDR3 length: 14 amino acids. Trimming stripped 2 bases from V and 10 bases from J, with 15 bases between. CDR1 is MNHNS, CDR2 SASEGT, per germline. The CDR3 region is CASSETSGPYEQFF. CDR3 coding DNA: TGTGCCAGCAGTGAAACGTCAGGCCCCTACGAGCAGTTCTTC.

This sequence joins TRBV7-2 and TRBJ2-7; 9 bases match TRBD2. The CDR3 length is 15 residues. The germline CDR1 and CDR2 sequences are SGHTA and FQGNSA. V gave up 5 bases and J gave up 2 bases; unmatched junction bases: 7. The CDR3 sequence is CASSIGTSYTYEQYF. CDR3 DNA sequence: TGTGCCAGCAGCATTGGGACTAGCTATACCTACGAGCAGTACTTC. Variable domain in full (rest from reference TRBV7-2 and TRBJ2-7): GAGVSQSPSNKVTEKGKDVELRCDPISGHTALYWYRQSLGQGLEFLIYFQGNSAPDKSGLPSDRFSAERTGGSVSTLTIQRTQQEDSAVYLCASSIGTSYTYEQYFGPGTRLTVT.

A note on this clonotype: The CDR3 end shows no conserved phenylalanine or tryptophan, and so a read error is likely. No DNA is shown, since the ends of the CDR3 on it are uncertain; the CDR3 is the one TCRdb lists. V is TRBV9 and J is TRBJ2-6. The germline V gene encodes CDR1 SGDLS and CDR2 YYNGEE. With termini counted, the CDR3 has 9 amino acids. The chain's CDR3 is CASSVGLVG.

This clonotype was detected a few times. Given a much more abundant clone one base away, this may be a read error. The chain is built from TRBV5-4 and TRBJ1-5; TRBD1 matches 9 bases. Germline V gene sequence: CDR1 SGHNT, CDR2 YYREEE (reference sequence). Unmatched junction bases numbered 4, after V lost 4 bases and J lost 5 bases. CDR3 length: 14 residues. The CDR3 DNA reads as TGTGCCAGCAGCGAGGGACAGGGAGATCAGCCCCAGCATTTT. Residues: CASSEGQGDQPQHF.

This clonotype was seen repeatedly, ten times or more. The chain combines TRBV7-2 with TRBJ1-5; 7 positions agree with TRBD1. The ends lost 3 bases at V and 3 bases at J; junction bases unmatched: 5. Germline V lookup: CDR1 SGHTA, CDR2 FQGNSA. CDR3 length equals 15 residues. The CDR3 bases are TGTGCCAGCAGCTTGGCCGGGACAGTCAATCAGCCCCAGCATTTT. Translation gives CASSLAGTVNQPQHF. The full variable domain, rest sourced from reference TRBV7-2 and TRBJ1-5, is GAGVSQSPSNKVTEKGKDVELRCDPISGHTALYWYRQSLGQGLEFLIYFQGNSAPDKSGLPSDRFSAERTGGSVSTLTIQRTQQEDSAVYLCASSLAGTVNQPQHFGDGTRLSIL.

With respect to this clonotype: This may arise from a read error, as a much more abundant clone is one base away. This chain connects TRBV11-2 to TRBJ2-7; TRBD1 or TRBD2 may be the D gene (5 bases each). There are 13 residues in the CDR3. V was pared by 0 bases and J by 4 bases, with 7 bases between. Germline CDR1 SGHAT, CDR2 FQNNGV. The CDR3 loop is CASSLEGEYEQYF. The CDR3 DNA reads TGTGCCAGCAGCTTAGAAGGGGAGTACGAGCAGTACTTC.

This chain connects TRBV7-4 to TRBJ2-1; 10 bases agree with TRBD1. The CDR3 loop spans 15 amino acids. V shed 5 bases and J 6 bases; nucleotides not matched to a gene: 7. Germline lookup yields CDR1 SGHVT and CDR2 SQSDAQ. The CDR3 DNA reads TGTGCCAGCAGCGTAGACGGGACAGGGGTCAATGAGCAGTTCTTC. This gives the protein CASSVDGTGVNEQFF. Complete variable domain (other parts from reference TRBV7-4 and TRBJ2-1): GAGVSQSPRYKVAKRGRDVALRCDSISGHVTLYWYRQTLGQGSEVLTYSQSDAQRDKSGRPSGRFSAERPERSVSTLKIQRTEQGDSAVYLCASSVDGTGVNEQFFGPGTRLTVL.

The J gene is TRBJ1-5, the V gene TRBV19; no clear D gene. The V end was cut by 9 bases, the J end by 7 bases, with 7 bases between. The germline V gene encodes CDR1 LNHDA and CDR2 SQIVND (reference sequence). The CDR3 length is 10 residues. The CDR3 DNA sequence: TGTGCCAGCGGACTCCAGCCCCAGCATTTT. It is translated as CASGLQPQHF.

The V gene is TRBV2, the J gene TRBJ2-4, with D possibly being TRBD1 (5 bases). The germline V gene encodes CDR1 SNHLY and CDR2 FYNNEI. The V end was cut by 3 bases, the J end by 0 bases, with 9 bases between. The CDR3 loop spans 15 amino acids. CDR3 in DNA: TGTGCCAGCAGTGACAGGGTCCAAGCCAAAAACATTCAGTACTTC. Protein product: CASSDRVQAKNIQYF.

The table lists this clonotype with many counts. This sequence joins TRBV28 and TRBJ2-1; possibly TRBD1 or TRBD2 for D (5 bases each). The CDR3 is 14 residues long. V lost 5 bases and J lost 3, with 11 bases in between. Germline CDR1 and CDR2: MDHEN and SYDVKM. Here the CDR3 reads CASSPGTFYNEQFF. The CDR3 DNA reads as TGTGCCAGCAGTCCCGGGACCTTCTACAATGAGCAGTTCTTC.

This clonotype was seen many times. This chain uses TRBV4-2 with TRBJ1-3; D call uncertain. V shed 3 bases and J shed 2 bases, with 2 bases lying between them. Germline V gene data show CDR1 as LGHNA and CDR2 as YNFKEQ. The CDR3 is 12 residues long. CDR3 in amino acids: CASSQPGNTIYF. The CDR3, as DNA: TGTGCCAGCAGCCAGCCTGGAAACACCATATATTTT.

The chain carries TRBV10-3 and TRBJ2-2, with 9 positions matching TRBD2. Germline V gene sequence: CDR1 ENHRY, CDR2 SYGVKD. The V gene end was trimmed by 7 bases and the J gene end by 7 bases; junction bases not matched to a gene: 4. The CDR3 consists of 13 residues. The CDR3 DNA reads TGTGCCATCACGGCTAGCGGGATCGGGGAGCTGTTTTTT. It is translated as CAITASGIGELFF.

CDR3 loop: CASSDRTENTYEQYF. The CDR3 coding sequence is TGTGCCAGCAGTGATCGGACAGAGAACACCTACGAGCAGTACTTC. The chain uses TRBV25-1 and TRBJ2-7; a possible D gene is TRBD1 (6 bases). The CDR3 has 15 residues. The V gene lost 3 bases and the J gene lost 2 bases, with 14 bases spanning the gap. The germline CDR1 and CDR2 sequences are MGHDK and SYGVNS.

This clonotype is a singleton in its sample. Possible read error: a much larger clone is one base away. J is TRBJ1-2 and V is TRBV28; TRBD1 matches at 9 bases. The CDR3 is 14 amino acids. CDR1 is MDHEN and CDR2 is SYDVKM in the germline V gene. This CDR3 reads CASSSGQGNYGCTF. The CDR3 coding sequence is TGTGCCAGCAGTTCGGGACAGGGTAACTATGGCTGCACCTTC.

This clonotype was counted at least ten times. The chain uses TRBV9 and TRBJ2-1; maybe TRBD2 (5 bases). Germline CDR1 reads SGDLS; CDR2 reads YYNGEE. The CDR3 is 14 residues long. The V end was cut by 0 bases, the J end by 6 bases, with 10 bases between. The CDR3 nucleotides read TGTGCCAGCAGCGTAGCGGGGATGGCCAATGAGCAGTTCTTC. Encoded protein: CASSVAGMANEQFF.

The chain uses TRBV7-9 and TRBJ1-2, with 10 bases fitting TRBD1. The CDR3 length is 12 residues. Germline V gene sequence: CDR1 SEHNR, CDR2 FQNEAQ (reference sequence). After removal of 6 bases from V and 6 bases from J, the junction contained 1 base not matched to a gene. The CDR3 loop is CASRGQGNGYTF. CDR3 DNA sequence: TGTGCCAGCAGGGGACAGGGGAATGGCTACACCTTC. The complete variable domain, with remaining parts taken from reference TRBV7-9 and TRBJ1-2, reads DTGVSQNPRHKITKRGQNVTFRCDPISEHNRLYWYRQTLGQGPEFLTYFQNEAQLEKSRLLSDRFSAERPKGSFSTLEIQRTEQGDSAMYLCASRGQGNGYTFGSGTRLTVV.

This clonotype came up many times. This rearrangement joins TRBV6-1 to TRBJ2-7; D might be TRBD2 (5 bases). CDR3 length equals 14 residues. Germline CDR1 MNHNS, CDR2 SASEGT. Trimming stripped 7 bases from V and 4 bases from J, with 17 bases between. CDR3 sequence (DNA): TGTGCCAGCAATCGGGGAATCGGAGGATACGAGCAGTACTTC. The encoded protein is CASNRGIGGYEQYF.

This chain joins TRBV29-1 and TRBJ2-3, with D perhaps TRBD1 (6 bases). The germline V gene has CDR1 SQVTM and CDR2 ANQGSEA. Trimming shortened V by 5 bases and J by 1 base, and 13 bases separated the two germline ends. The CDR3 runs 14 residues. This CDR3 is CSVRSGAGTDTQYF. The CDR3 DNA sequence: TGCAGCGTTCGCTCAGGGGCGGGCACAGATACGCAGTATTTT.

Many counts were recorded for this clonotype. The chain recombines TRBV20-1 with TRBJ2-7; 9 bases match TRBD1. J gave up 2 bases and V 3 bases, and 8 bases lay outside the gene matches. The V gene's germline CDR1 is DFQATT and CDR2 SNEGSKA (reference sequence). The CDR3 runs to 15 residues. This CDR3 reads CSASKSGQGAYEQYF. CDR3 nucleotide sequence: TGCAGTGCTAGTAAATCGGGACAGGGTGCCTACGAGCAGTACTTC.

This clonotype was seen many times. The chain combines TRBV5-4 with TRBJ2-7; TRBD1 might be the D (6 bases). There are 13 residues in the CDR3. Per the germline V gene, CDR1 is SGHNT and CDR2 is YYREEE (reference sequence). V was cut by 5 bases and J by 0 bases, with 9 bases left in between. CDR3 loop: CASRDRSSYEQYF. Written as DNA, the CDR3 is TGTGCCAGCAGAGACAGGAGCTCCTACGAGCAGTACTTC.

This clonotype appeared a single time. The V gene is TRBV20-1, the J gene TRBJ2-7, with D perhaps being TRBD1 or TRBD2 (5 bases each). Germline V gene sequence: CDR1 DFQATT, CDR2 SNEGSKA (reference sequence). Trimming took off 7 bases at V and 3 bases at J, with 19 bases between the two ends. This CDR3 has 14 residues. This CDR3 reads CSVSTWGKSYEQYF. CDR3 bases: TGCAGTGTCAGTACGTGGGGGAAGAGCTACGAGCAGTACTTC.

V and J are TRBV29-1 and TRBJ1-2; D is ambiguous. The CDR3 has 11 residues. CDR1 is SQVTM, CDR2 ANQGSEA, per germline. Trimming removed 4 bases from V and 8 bases from J, with 11 bases in between. The CDR3 here is CSVGGVGGYTF. As DNA, the CDR3 is TGCAGCGTTGGAGGCGTCGGGGGCTACACCTTC.

The V and J genes are TRBV12-5 and TRBJ2-7, with D possibly being TRBD1 (5 bases). Trimming cost V 1 base and J 4 bases, with 11 bases left between them. The germline gives CDR1 LGHNT, CDR2 FRNRAP. The CDR3 is 14 residues long. CDR3 residues: CASGLDQGRYEQYF. Written as DNA, the CDR3 is TGTGCTAGTGGTTTGGACCAGGGCAGGTACGAGCAGTACTTC. The variable domain in full, completed from reference TRBV12-5 and TRBJ2-7, reads DARVTQTPRHKVTEMGQEVTMRCQPILGHNTVFWYRQTMMQGLELLAYFRNRAPLDDSGMPKDRFSAEMPDATLATLKIQPSEPRDSAVYFCASGLDQGRYEQYFGPGTRLTVT.

Worth noting for this clonotype: A much larger clone lies a single base off, so this may be a read error. The chain employs TRBV5-1 and TRBJ1-5; D remains ambiguous. This CDR3 contains 15 residues. Germline values: CDR1 SGHRS, CDR2 YFSETQ. The CDR3 DNA reads as TGCGCCAGCAGCTTTTACCCAAACAGCAGTCAGCCCCAGCATTTT. This sequence encodes CASSFYPNSSQPQHF.

This clonotype was detected many times. The chain couples TRBV2 to TRBJ2-1; D remains unclear. V was cut by 4 bases and J by 14 bases, with 15 bases left in between. The CDR3 totals 12 residues. In germline, CDR1 is SNHLY, CDR2 FYNNEI. CDR3 in amino acids: CASSAMIKGKFF. In nucleotides, the CDR3 is TGTGCCAGCAGTGCAATGATTAAGGGCAAGTTCTTC.

The gene calls are TRBV25-1 and TRBJ2-7, with 7 nucleotides matching TRBD1. This CDR3 spans 14 amino acids. The junction had 6 bases not matched to a gene; V was cut back by 2 bases and J by 5 bases. Germline V gives CDR1 MGHDK, CDR2 SYGVNS. The CDR3 reads CASSERAGGDEQYF. In nucleotides, the CDR3 is TGTGCCAGCAGTGAACGGGCAGGGGGAGACGAGCAGTACTTC.

The genes are TRBV20-1 and TRBJ1-6, with a possible D match to TRBD1 (5 bases). The germline V gene encodes CDR1 DFQATT and CDR2 SNEGSKA (reference sequence). The CDR3 is 15 amino acids. With 1 base removed from V and 7 bases from J, the gap between germline ends came to 14 bases. The CDR3 nucleotides are TGCAGTGCTAGAGTCGCCGGGACCGCGAATTCACCCCTCCACTTT. Translated: CSARVAGTANSPLHF.

This clonotype was observed a few times. This chain links TRBV2 with TRBJ1-2, with D tentatively TRBD1 (6 bases). The V gene lost 7 bases and the J gene lost 4 bases, with 10 bases spanning the gap. This CDR3 region has 12 residues. Germline V lookup: CDR1 SNHLY, CDR2 FYNNEI. CDR3 amino acids: CASINRVYGYTF. CDR3 DNA sequence: TGTGCCAGCATCAACAGGGTCTATGGCTACACCTTC.